This entry concerns a single T cell receptor beta chain. Its antigen is still unknown. This specimen comes from a study of PD-1 blockade in classical Hodgkin lymphoma. Notes on the study in general: Diversity in CD4+ TCRs, unlike that measured in CD8+ TCRs, had risen significantly by C4D1. Compared with healthy donors, newly diagnosed patients reportedly showed lower baseline TCR diversity.

Every patient had relapsed following autologous stem cell transplantation, and cohorts differed in brentuximab vedotin exposure. Profiling relied on immunoSEQ multiplex PCR, and the TCRdb table lists in-frame clones only, not all of them. The sample has about 25,000 clones; roughly 79% are singletons. Trimming stripped 1 base from V and 2 bases from J, with 10 bases between. From germline, CDR1 is SNHLY and CDR2 FYNNEI. The CDR3 consists of 15 residues. The specimen was peripheral blood mononuclear cells (PBMCs), collected before the second cycle of nivolumab. The sequence derives from a human donor with classical Hodgkin lymphoma. The chain employs TRBV2 and TRBJ2-3; the D is unclear. In nucleotides, the CDR3 is TGTGCCAGCAGTGAAGGTCGCGGACCCACAGATACGCAGTATTTT. As protein: CASSEGRGPTDTQYF.